Presented here are 23 T cell receptor beta chains from one specimen sequenced in a study of Graves' ophthalmopathy and Graves' hyperthyroidism. As the template, RNA transcripts were used to amplify TCR beta CDR3 regions. After a first-round RT-PCR with HTBI primers, a second-round multiplex PCR was run. TCRdb re-called the multiplex PCR reads through MiXCR, storing one row per CDR3 protein. The sample lists about half a million distinct CDR3 sequences; about an eighth were seen once. The material sequenced was blood. Receptors were obtained from a woman in her 30s with Graves' ophthalmopathy.

The J gene is TRBJ1-2, the V gene TRBV28, with D unclear. V was cut by 1 base and J by 6 bases, with 9 bases left in between. The CDR3 sequence is 13 residues long. The V gene's germline CDR1 is MDHEN and CDR2 SYDVKM. This chain's CDR3 is CASSLLGWNGYTF. CDR3 DNA sequence: TGTGCCAGCAGTTTATTGGGTTGGAATGGCTACACCTTC.

Turning to this clonotype: A read error may be the cause here, since a much bigger clone is one base away. The chain employs TRBV6-5 and TRBJ2-1, with TRBD1 identical over 10 bases. The V segment lost 6 bases and the J segment 14 bases; nucleotides outside the gene matches: 16. Germline values: CDR1 MNHEY, CDR2 SVGAGI. The CDR3 extends over 15 amino acids. The CDR3 sequence is CASRLSGTGAEGKFF. The CDR3 DNA sequence: TGTGCCAGCAGGTTATCCGGGACAGGGGCCGAGGGGAAGTTCTTC.

The chain uses TRBV15 and TRBJ2-5; D possibly uses TRBD1 or TRBD2 (5 bases each). Trimming took 6 bases from V and 2 from J, leaving 19 bases between them. The germline V gene encodes CDR1 LNHNV and CDR2 YYDKDF (reference sequence). There are 16 residues in the CDR3. The CDR3 loop reads CATSFSTGRLQETQYF. The CDR3 DNA reads as TGTGCCACCAGTTTTAGCACGGGGCGTTTGCAAGAGACCCAGTACTTC.

About this clonotype: A much more abundant neighbour one base away suggests this may be a read error. A read error is likely, as this CDR3 ends without the conserved phenylalanine or tryptophan. No DNA is shown, since the ends of the CDR3 on it are uncertain; the CDR3 is the one TCRdb lists. The chain couples TRBV29-1 to TRBJ2-7; the table's D call of TRBD1 was not tested on the DNA. The CDR3 comprises 13 residues, both ends counted. Germline V gene data show CDR1 as SQVTM and CDR2 as ANQGSEA. The CDR3 is CSVVAGIVDEQCY.

This clonotype was found many times. J is TRBJ1-1 and V is TRBV19; D gene unclear. This CDR3 region has 14 residues. Trimming stripped 3 bases from V and 1 base from J, with 9 bases between. Germline assignment: CDR1 LNHDA and CDR2 SQIVND (reference sequence). CDR3 region: CASSIPVPNTEAFF. The CDR3 region has the DNA TGTGCCAGTAGTATCCCGGTCCCGAACACTGAAGCTTTCTTT.

The V and J genes are TRBV12-3 or TRBV12-4 and TRBJ2-7; D is unclear. The ends were cut back, 9 bases at V and 1 base at J, with 7 bases in the middle. The CDR3 spans 11 residues. The CDR3 DNA follows: TGTGCCAGTGGGCAGTCCTACGAGCAGTACTTC. Amino acids: CASGQSYEQYF.

This chain connects TRBV6-5 to TRBJ1-5; unclear D gene. The germline V and J ends were trimmed by 2 bases and 2 bases, with 13 bases remaining between them. The germline CDR1 and CDR2 sequences are MNHEY and SVGAGI. This CDR3 has 16 amino acids. CDR3 bases: TGTGCCAGCAGTTACGGGCGGCCAAGCGGCAATCAGCCCCAGCATTTT. It is translated as CASSYGRPSGNQPQHF.

This clonotype was recorded at least ten times. V is TRBV20-1 and J is TRBJ1-1, with D hard to call. The V gene's germline CDR1 is DFQATT and CDR2 SNEGSKA (reference sequence). The CDR3 sequence is 12 residues long. Trimming stripped 8 bases from V and 5 bases from J, with 15 bases between. This CDR3 reads CSRLGGLTEAFF. The CDR3 DNA reads as TGCAGTCGCCTCGGAGGACTTACTGAAGCTTTCTTT.

This clonotype was counted once. Possible read error: a much larger clone is one base away. This likely comes from a read error, as the CDR3 has no conserved phenylalanine or tryptophan at its end. The rearrangement links TRBV9 to TRBJ2-7; TRBD2 matches at 7 bases. Germline-derived CDR1 and CDR2 are SGDLS and YYNGEE. Unmatched junction bases numbered 11, after V lost 3 bases and J lost 8 bases. The CDR3 sequence is 14 residues long. The CDR3 loop is CASSAEAGRRQQYY. The CDR3 coding sequence is TGTGCCAGCAGCGCGGAAGCGGGACGCCGTCAGCAGTACTAC.

In its sample, this clonotype was seen many times. CDR3 residues: CASSFRSGHSPLHF. Here the CDR3 DNA reads TGTGCCAGCAGTTTTCGGTCAGGGCATTCACCCCTCCACTTT. The chain carries TRBV28 and TRBJ1-6, with a tentative D call TRBD1 (5 bases). This CDR3 contains 14 residues. V was clipped by 3 bases and J by 8 bases, with 11 bases between them. Germline CDR1 is MDHEN and CDR2 is SYDVKM.

This clonotype was counted at least ten times. The rearrangement joins TRBV28 to TRBJ2-2; 8 bases map to TRBD2. The CDR3 totals 16 residues. CDR1 is MDHEN and CDR2 is SYDVKM in the germline V gene. V was clipped by 6 bases and J by 4 bases; unmatched bases: 10. In nucleotides, the CDR3 is TGTGCCAGCAGCCCAAGAGCGGGAGTGTTCACCGGGGAGCTGTTTTTT. Amino acid sequence: CASSPRAGVFTGELFF.

In its sample, this clonotype was seen many times. The CDR3 region has the DNA TGCGCCAGCAGCTTGCGGGGGATCTCCTACGAGCAGTACTTC. Residues: CASSLRGISYEQYF. The chain carries TRBV5-1 and TRBJ2-7; maybe TRBD2 (6 bases). Germline V gene data show CDR1 as SGHRS and CDR2 as YFSETQ. This CDR3 is 14 amino acids long. V was shortened by 1 base and J by 0 bases, with 8 bases between the two germline ends.

This clonotype showed up many times. The rearrangement joins TRBV4-1 to TRBJ1-2; D not resolved. The CDR3 totals 14 residues. The ends were cut back, 4 bases at V and 0 bases at J, with 9 bases in the middle. Germline V gene sequence: CDR1 MGHRA, CDR2 YSYEKL. DNA for the CDR3: TGCGCCAGCAGCCGGGATCGATCTAACTATGGCTACACCTTC. It encodes CASSRDRSNYGYTF.

The chain employs TRBV19 and TRBJ1-6; D is unclear. CDR3 length: 15 residues. The V end lost 4 bases, the J end lost 1 base, and 8 bases lay between the germline ends. CDR1 is LNHDA, CDR2 SQIVND, per germline (reference sequence). CDR3 bases: TGTGCCAGTAGTAGGGGTTTTTCCTATAATTCACCCCTCCACTTT. Translating it yields CASSRGFSYNSPLHF.

This clonotype was found many times. The CDR3 region is CASSQAAVGGFAFF. The CDR3 bases are TGTGCCAGCAGCCAAGCCGCAGTGGGGGGGTTCGCTTTCTTT. The chain recombines TRBV14 with TRBJ1-1; the D gene is possibly TRBD1 (5 bases). V lost 1 base and J 11 bases, leaving 17 bases between the germline ends. The CDR3 totals 14 residues. CDR1 SGHDN and CDR2 FVKESK come from the germline V gene.

This clonotype was found many times. The V gene is TRBV30, the J gene TRBJ1-1, with 7 positions matching TRBD1. The CDR3 runs 15 residues. CDR1 and CDR2 (germline): GTSNPN, SVGIG (reference sequence). The trim removed 1 base at V and 5 bases at J, leaving 10 bases unmatched. The CDR3 DNA is TGTGCCTGGAGTGACCACCGACAGGGTTTAACTGAAGCTTTCTTT. Amino acid sequence: CAWSDHRQGLTEAFF.

On this clonotype itself: This may arise from a read error, as a much more abundant clone is one base away. The gene calls are TRBV12-3 or TRBV12-4 and TRBJ1-1, with D uncertain. The CDR3 spans 13 residues. V was trimmed by 1 base and J by 3 bases, leaving 6 bases between them. This CDR3 reads CASSLERYTEAFF. The CDR3 region has the DNA TGTGCCAGCAGTTTAGAAAGGTACACTGAAGCTTTCTTT.

The rearrangement joins TRBV27 to TRBJ1-6; D might be TRBD1 (5 bases). V gave up 5 bases and J gave up 10 bases, with 18 bases separating them. The CDR3 runs to 15 residues. The germline gives CDR1 MNHEY, CDR2 SMNVEV (reference sequence). The CDR3 DNA follows: TGTGCCAGCAGTCCCGGACCGCGTTGGGGCTCACCCCTCCACTTT. Protein product: CASSPGPRWGSPLHF.

This clonotype was observed a few times. The rearrangement joins TRBV7-8 to TRBJ2-3; D is unclear. The CDR3 is 13 residues long. Germline V gene lookup returns CDR1 SGHVS and CDR2 FQNEAQ. V was cut by 1 base and J by 5 bases, with 7 bases left in between. The CDR3 loop is CASSLDLEDTQYF. In nucleotides, the CDR3 is TGTGCCAGCAGCTTAGATCTCGAAGATACGCAGTATTTT. Based on the CDR3 plus reference TRBV7-8 and TRBJ2-3, the full variable domain is GAGVSQSPRYKVAKRGQDVALRCDPISGHVSLFWYQQALGQGPEFLTYFQNEAQLDKSGLPSDRFFAERPEGSVSTLKIQRTQQEDSAVYLCASSLDLEDTQYFGPGTRLTVL.

With regard to this clonotype: This may be a read error, as it is one base from a much larger clone. This chain uses TRBV6-1 with TRBJ2-7; TRBD1 aligns across 8 bases. The CDR3 is 14 amino acids. Germline CDR1 MNHNS, CDR2 SASEGT. The V gene end was trimmed by 3 bases and the J gene end by 3 bases; junction bases not matched to a gene: 4. In nucleotides, the CDR3 is TGTGCCAGCAGTGACAGGGGGCGCCACTACGAGCAGTACTTC. Protein sequence: CASSDRGRHYEQYF.

In DNA form, the CDR3 reads TGCGCCAGCCACCCCACAGGGGGGAACACCGGGGAGCTGTTTTTT. It specifies CASHPTGGNTGELFF. This chain uses TRBV5-1 with TRBJ2-2; 8 nucleotides line up with TRBD1. Germline V gene data show CDR1 as SGHRS and CDR2 as YFSETQ. The length of the CDR3 is 15 residues. The trim removed 7 bases at V and 1 base at J, leaving 6 bases unmatched.

The gene calls are TRBV7-9 and TRBJ1-1, with 10 bases matching TRBD1. This CDR3 comprises 14 residues. CDR1 SEHNR and CDR2 FQNEAQ come from the germline V gene (reference sequence). The V and J ends lost 4 bases and 10 bases, in that order; junction bases with no gene match: 9. The CDR3: CASSSIDRGRGAFF. The CDR3 DNA follows: TGTGCCAGCAGCTCCATAGACAGGGGGCGCGGAGCTTTCTTT.

This clonotype was detected ten times or more. The chain links TRBV25-1 to TRBJ1-1; the match to TRBD1 covers 8 bases. Trimming removed 7 bases from V and 4 bases from J; junction bases left unmatched: 8. Per germline, CDR1 MGHDK and CDR2 SYGVNS. The CDR3 covers 14 residues. CDR3 nucleotide sequence: TGTGCCAGCATCGAGACAGGGGTGAGCACTGAAGCTTTCTTT. Translated, it gives CASIETGVSTEAFF.